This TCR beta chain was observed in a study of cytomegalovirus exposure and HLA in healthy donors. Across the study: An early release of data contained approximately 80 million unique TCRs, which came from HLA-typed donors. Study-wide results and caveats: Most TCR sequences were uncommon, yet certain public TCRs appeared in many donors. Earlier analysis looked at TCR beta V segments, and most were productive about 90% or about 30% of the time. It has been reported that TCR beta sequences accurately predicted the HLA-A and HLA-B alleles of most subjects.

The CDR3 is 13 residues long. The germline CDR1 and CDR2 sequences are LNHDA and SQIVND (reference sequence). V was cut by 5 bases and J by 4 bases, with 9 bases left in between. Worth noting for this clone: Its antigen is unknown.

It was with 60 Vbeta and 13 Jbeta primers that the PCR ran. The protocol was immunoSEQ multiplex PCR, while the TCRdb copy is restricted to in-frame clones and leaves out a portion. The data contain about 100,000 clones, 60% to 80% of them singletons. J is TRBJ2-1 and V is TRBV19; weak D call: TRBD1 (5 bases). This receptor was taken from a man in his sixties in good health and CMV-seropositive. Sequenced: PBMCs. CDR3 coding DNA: TGTGCCAGTAGTTGGGGCAGGTACAATGAGCAGTTCTTC. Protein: CASSWGRYNEQFF.